This T cell receptor (beta chain) was retrieved from a study of cytomegalovirus exposure and HLA in healthy donors. Across the whole study: A subsequent analysis stated that the roughly 130 validation repertoires were run on the same platform as the roughly 700 first-cohort repertoires.

The data were produced by immunoSEQ multiplex PCR, yet TCRdb's version contains in-frame clones alone and is incomplete. The data show about 110,000 clones, around 89% seen once. Study results and caveats: Using the classifier, cytomegalovirus status was reportedly diagnosed with high specificity and sensitivity. Some TCR beta chains (around 160 of them) were listed as cytomegalovirus-associated. In vitro data verified a few CMV-associated chains as specific for CMV antigens.

Details on this clone: Its antigen is still unknown.

Between the trimmed V and J ends, which lost 6 bases and 2 bases, there was a span of 11 bases. CDR1 and CDR2 (germline): SGHDT, YYEEEE. This CDR3 has 14 residues. The sample consisted of PBMCs. The chain couples TRBV5-6 to TRBJ2-2; D remains unclear. The receptor was derived from a woman aged 18-35 years in good health and CMV-seropositive. For the CDR3, the DNA is TGTGCCAGCACCTCCTGGCCTAACACCGGGGAGCTGTTTTTT. Protein sequence: CASTSWPNTGELFF.